This TCR beta chain is from a study of shared clonotypes between healthy human individuals. CDR1 and CDR2 from the germline V gene are SGHTA and FQGNSA. This CDR3 region has 15 residues. The V and J ends lost 1 base and 1 base respectively, with 8 bases between them. Overall study findings and caveats: In a handful of donors, roughly 5.2% of naive CD4 clonotypes appeared in common.

Every donor, a Caucasian adult, lived in Nashville, Tennessee. Repertoires were generated with immunoSEQ multiplex PCR, while TCRdb's copy carries only in-frame clones and drops some. The sample lists 950,000 to 1,100,000 clones, about 84% occurring once. A remark on this clone: Its antigen is as yet unknown.

This chain joins TRBV7-2 and TRBJ2-1; D is unclear. The sample consisted of memory CD4+ T cells from PBMCs. Sample subset: CD45RA-negative fraction. The sequence was collected from a man between 18 and 29 years old in good health. Some clones in this sample may be carry-over from other donors' samples. CDR3 DNA: TGTGCCAGCAGCTTAGTTTACTCTTCCTACAATGAGCAGTTCTTC. Protein: CASSLVYSSYNEQFF. The full variable domain, with the rest looked up from reference TRBV7-2 and TRBJ2-1, is GAGVSQSPSNKVTEKGKDVELRCDPISGHTALYWYRQSLGQGLEFLIYFQGNSAPDKSGLPSDRFSAERTGGSVSTLTIQRTQQEDSAVYLCASSLVYSSYNEQFFGPGTRLTVL.